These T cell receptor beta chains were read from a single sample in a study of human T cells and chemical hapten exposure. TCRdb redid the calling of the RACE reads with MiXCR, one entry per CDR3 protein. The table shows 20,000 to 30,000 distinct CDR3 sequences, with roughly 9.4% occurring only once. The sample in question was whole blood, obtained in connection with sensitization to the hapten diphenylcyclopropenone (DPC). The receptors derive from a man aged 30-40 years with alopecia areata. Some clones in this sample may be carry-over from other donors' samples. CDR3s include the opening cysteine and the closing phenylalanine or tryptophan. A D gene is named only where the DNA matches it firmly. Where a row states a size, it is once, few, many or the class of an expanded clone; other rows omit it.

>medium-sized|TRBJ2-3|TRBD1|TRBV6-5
TGTGCCAGCAGTCCCGCTGGACAGGGGAGCGCAGATACGCAGTATTTT
CASSPAGQGSADTQYF
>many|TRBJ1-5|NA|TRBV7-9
TGTGCCAGCAGCCTCGTCCAGGGTGACAATCAGCCCCAGCATTTT
CASSLVQGDNQPQHF
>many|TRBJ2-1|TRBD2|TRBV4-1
TGCGCCAGCAGCCAAGAGGGGGGGTGGCAGTTCTTC
CASSQEGGWQFF
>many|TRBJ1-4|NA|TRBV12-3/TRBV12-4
TGTGCCAGCAGGTTCCACAGGGAAGGGAATGAAAAACTGTTTTTT
CASRFHREGNEKLFF
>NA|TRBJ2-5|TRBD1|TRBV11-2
TGTGCCAGCAGCCCTGGAAGGGGGCCAAAAGAGACCCAGTACTTC
CASSPGRGPKETQYF
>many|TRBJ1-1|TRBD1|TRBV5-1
TGCGCCAGCAGCTTCGACAGGGCGGACACTGAAGCTTTCTTT
CASSFDRADTEAFF
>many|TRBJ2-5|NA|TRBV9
TGTGCCAGCAGCCGGGGGGCAGAAGAGACCCAGTACTTC
CASSRGAEETQYF
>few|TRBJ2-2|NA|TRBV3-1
TGTGCCAGCAGCGAGGGACTGGGGACCGGGGAGCTGTTTTTT
CASSEGLGTGELFF
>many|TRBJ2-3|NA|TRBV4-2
TGTGCCAGCAGCCACGACCTGACCAGCACAGATACGCAGTATTTT
CASSHDLTSTDTQYF
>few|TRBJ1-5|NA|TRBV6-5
TGTGCCAGCAGTTACCGCAGGAATCAGCCCCAGCATTTT
CASSYRRNQPQHF
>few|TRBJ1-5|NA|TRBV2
TGTGCCAGCAGCCCAGGGCAGCCCCAGCATTTT
CASSPGQPQHF
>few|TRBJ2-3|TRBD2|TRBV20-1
TGCAGTGCTCCTCGGACTAGCGCAAGCACAGATACGCAGTATTTT
CSAPRTSASTDTQYF
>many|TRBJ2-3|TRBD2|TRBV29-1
TGCAGCGTGAGGGAGGGAGGGGATACGCAGTATTTT
CSVREGGDTQYF
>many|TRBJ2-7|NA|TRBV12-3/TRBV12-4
TGTGCCAGCAGTTTACTAGAGGACACTGAGCAGTACTTC
CASSLLEDTEQYF
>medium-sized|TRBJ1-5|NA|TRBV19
TGTGCCAGTAGGGCACCTAATAGCAATCAGCCCCAGCATTTT
CASRAPNSNQPQHF
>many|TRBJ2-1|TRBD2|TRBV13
TGTGCCAGCAGCTCCACCCCCGGGACTAGCGGGACTAGCAATGAGCAGTTCTTC
CASSSTPGTSGTSNEQFF
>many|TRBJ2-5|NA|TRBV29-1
TGCAGCGTTGACCGAGGGTCCATGAAGACCCAGTACTTC
CSVDRGSMKTQYF
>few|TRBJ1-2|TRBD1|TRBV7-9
TGTGCCAGCAGCTTAGGAGAGGGGGCCCTTGGCTACACCTTC
CASSLGEGALGYTF
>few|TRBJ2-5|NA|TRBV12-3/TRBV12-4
TGTGCCAGCAGAACCGGGGCCCTAGAGACCCAGTACTTC
CASRTGALETQYF
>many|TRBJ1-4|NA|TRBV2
TGTGCCAGCAGGGTCATAACAACTAATGAAAAACTGTTTTTT
CASRVITTNEKLFF
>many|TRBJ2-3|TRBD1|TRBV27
TGTGCCAGCGCCTGGACAGGTCCCACAGATACGCAGTATTTT
CASAWTGPTDTQYF
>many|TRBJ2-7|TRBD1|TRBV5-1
TGCGCCAGCAGCCTTCGGACAGGGTACGTCGAGCAGTACTTC
CASSLRTGYVEQYF
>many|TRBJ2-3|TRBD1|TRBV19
TGTGCCAGTAGAACCGGGACAGGGGGAAATACGCAGTATTTT
CASRTGTGGNTQYF
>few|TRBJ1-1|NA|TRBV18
TGTGCCAGCTCACCACCGGTAGGGGGGGACATGAACACTGAAGCTTTCTTT
CASSPPVGGDMNTEAFF
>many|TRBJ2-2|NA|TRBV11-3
TGTGCCAGCAGCTTACTGGCCGGGGAGCTGTTTTTT
CASSLLAGELFF
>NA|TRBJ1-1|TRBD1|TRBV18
TGTGCCAGCTCCCCGACAGGGGGCTTGAGCACTGAAGCTTTCTTT
CASSPTGGLSTEAFF
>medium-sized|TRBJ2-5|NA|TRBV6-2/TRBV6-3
TGTGCCACTTCAAAGCCCGCCGAGACCCAGTACTTC
CATSKPAETQYF
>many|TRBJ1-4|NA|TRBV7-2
TGTGCCAGCAAAACGGACGGGCCGAGACTGTTTTTT
CASKTDGPRLFF
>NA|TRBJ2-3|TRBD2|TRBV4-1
TGCGCCAGCAGCCAACCCCTGGGGCTAGCGGGGACCACAGATACGCAGTATTTT
CASSQPLGLAGTTDTQYF
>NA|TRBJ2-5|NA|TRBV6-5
TGTGCCAGCAGTTACGGGGACAAGTACCAAGAGACCCAGTACTTC
CASSYGDKYQETQYF
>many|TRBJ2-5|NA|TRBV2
TGTGCCAGCAGGCGAGATTACTCAGGGGAGACCCAGTACTTC
CASRRDYSGETQYF
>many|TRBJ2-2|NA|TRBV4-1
TGCGCCAGCAGCGACTCCGGGACTAACACCGGGGAGCTGTTTTTT
CASSDSGTNTGELFF